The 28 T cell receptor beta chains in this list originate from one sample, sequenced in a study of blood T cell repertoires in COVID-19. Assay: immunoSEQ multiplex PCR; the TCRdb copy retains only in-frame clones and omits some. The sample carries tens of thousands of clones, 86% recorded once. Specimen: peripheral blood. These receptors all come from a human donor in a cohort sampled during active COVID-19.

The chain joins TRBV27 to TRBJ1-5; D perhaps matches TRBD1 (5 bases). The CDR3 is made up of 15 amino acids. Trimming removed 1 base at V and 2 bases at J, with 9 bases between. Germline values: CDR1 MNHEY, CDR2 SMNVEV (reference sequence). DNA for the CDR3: TGTGCCAGCAGTTTATTTACAGGCGGCAATCAGCCCCAGCATTTT. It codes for CASSLFTGGNQPQHF.

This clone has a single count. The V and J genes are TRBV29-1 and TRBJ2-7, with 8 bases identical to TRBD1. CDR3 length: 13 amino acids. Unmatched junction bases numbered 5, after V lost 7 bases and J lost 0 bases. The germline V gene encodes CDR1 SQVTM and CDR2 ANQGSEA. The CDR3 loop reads CSGRDRFSYEQYF. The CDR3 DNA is TGCAGCGGGAGGGACAGGTTCTCCTACGAGCAGTACTTC.

CDR3 residues: CIPPDYGYTF. CDR3 bases: TGCATCCCCCCGGACTATGGCTACACCTTC. V gene TRBV20-1 combines with J gene TRBJ1-2; D is unresolved. Germline V gene sequence: CDR1 DFQATT, CDR2 SNEGSKA (reference sequence). This CDR3 has 10 amino acids.

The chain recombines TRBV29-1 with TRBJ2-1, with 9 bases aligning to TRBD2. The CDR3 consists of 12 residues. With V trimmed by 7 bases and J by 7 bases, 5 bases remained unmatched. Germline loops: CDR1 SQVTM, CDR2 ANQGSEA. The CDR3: CSGTSGRNEQFF. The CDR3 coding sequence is TGCAGCGGCACCAGCGGGAGGAATGAGCAGTTCTTC.

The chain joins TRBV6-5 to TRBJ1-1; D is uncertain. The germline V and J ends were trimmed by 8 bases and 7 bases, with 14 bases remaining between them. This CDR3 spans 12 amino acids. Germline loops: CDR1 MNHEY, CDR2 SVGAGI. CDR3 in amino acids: CASVRTGGEAFF. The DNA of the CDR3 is TGTGCCAGCGTACGGACTGGAGGTGAAGCTTTCTTT.

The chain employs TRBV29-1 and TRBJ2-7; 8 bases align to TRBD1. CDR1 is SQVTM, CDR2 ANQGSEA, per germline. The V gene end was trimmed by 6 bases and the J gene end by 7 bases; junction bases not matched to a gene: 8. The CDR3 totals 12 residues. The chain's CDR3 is CSVGTGYGEQYF. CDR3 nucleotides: TGCAGCGTCGGGACAGGTTATGGGGAGCAGTACTTC.

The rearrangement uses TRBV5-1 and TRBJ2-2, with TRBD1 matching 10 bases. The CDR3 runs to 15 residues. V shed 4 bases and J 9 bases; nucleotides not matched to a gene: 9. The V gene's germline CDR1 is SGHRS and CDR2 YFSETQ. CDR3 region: CASSPTGQGMWELFF. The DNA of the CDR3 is TGCGCCAGCAGCCCAACGGGACAGGGGATGTGGGAGCTGTTTTTT.

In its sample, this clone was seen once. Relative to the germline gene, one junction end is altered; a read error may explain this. The CDR3 DNA reads as TGTGCCGGCAGCGCTAGCGGGTGGACCTACAATGAGCAGTTCTTC. It specifies CAGSASGWTYNEQFF. The chain carries TRBV9 and TRBJ2-1, with 8 bases aligning to TRBD2. The germline V gene has CDR1 SGDLS and CDR2 YYNGEE. The length of the CDR3 is 15 residues.

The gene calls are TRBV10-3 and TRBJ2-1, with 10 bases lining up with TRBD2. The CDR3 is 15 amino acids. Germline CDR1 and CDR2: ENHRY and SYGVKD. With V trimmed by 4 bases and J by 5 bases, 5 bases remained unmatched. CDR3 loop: CAISVLAGENNEQFF. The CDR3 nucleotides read TGTGCCATCAGTGTGCTAGCGGGAGAGAACAATGAGCAGTTCTTC.

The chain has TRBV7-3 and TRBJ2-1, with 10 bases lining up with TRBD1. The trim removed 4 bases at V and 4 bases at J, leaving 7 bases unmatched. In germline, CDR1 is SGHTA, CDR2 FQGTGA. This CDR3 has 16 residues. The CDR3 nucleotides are TGTGCCAGCAGCTCCGGGACAGGGGTAGAGTACAATGAGCAGTTCTTC. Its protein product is CASSSGTGVEYNEQFF.

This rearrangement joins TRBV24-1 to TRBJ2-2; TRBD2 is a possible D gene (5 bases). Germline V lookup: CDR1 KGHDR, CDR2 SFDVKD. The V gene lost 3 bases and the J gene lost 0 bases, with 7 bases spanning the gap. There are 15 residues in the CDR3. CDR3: CATSDEGANTGELFF. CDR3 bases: TGTGCCACCAGTGATGAGGGCGCGAACACCGGGGAGCTGTTTTTT.

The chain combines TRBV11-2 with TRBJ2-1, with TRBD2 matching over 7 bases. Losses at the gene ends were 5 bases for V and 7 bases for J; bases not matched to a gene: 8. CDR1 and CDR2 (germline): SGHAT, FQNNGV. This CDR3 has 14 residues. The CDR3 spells CASSISGVTNEQFF. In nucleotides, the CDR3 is TGTGCCAGCAGCATCAGCGGGGTGACTAATGAGCAGTTCTTC.

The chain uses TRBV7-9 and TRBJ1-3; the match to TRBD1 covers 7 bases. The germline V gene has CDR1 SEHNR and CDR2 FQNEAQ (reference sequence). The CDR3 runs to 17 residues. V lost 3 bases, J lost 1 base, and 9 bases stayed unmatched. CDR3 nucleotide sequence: TGTGCCAGCAGCTTTCTCTCGACAGGGAGGTCTGGAAACACCATATATTTT. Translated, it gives CASSFLSTGRSGNTIYF. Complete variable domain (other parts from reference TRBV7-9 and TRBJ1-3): DTGVSQNPRHKITKRGQNVTFRCDPISEHNRLYWYRQTLGQGPEFLTYFQNEAQLEKSRLLSDRFSAERPKGSFSTLEIQRTEQGDSAMYLCASSFLSTGRSGNTIYFGEGSWLTVV.

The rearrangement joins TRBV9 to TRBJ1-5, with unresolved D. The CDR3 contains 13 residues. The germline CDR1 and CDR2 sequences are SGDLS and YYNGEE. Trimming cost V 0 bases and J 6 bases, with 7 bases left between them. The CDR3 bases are TGTGCCAGCAGCGTAGGAGGATCTCAGCCCCAGCATTTT. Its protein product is CASSVGGSQPQHF.

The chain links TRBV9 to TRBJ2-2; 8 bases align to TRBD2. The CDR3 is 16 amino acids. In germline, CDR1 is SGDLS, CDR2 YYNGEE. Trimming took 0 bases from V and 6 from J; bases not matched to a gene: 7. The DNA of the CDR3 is TGTGCCAGCAGCGTAGGGCCAGCGGGGGATGCCGGGGAGCTGTTTTTT. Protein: CASSVGPAGDAGELFF.

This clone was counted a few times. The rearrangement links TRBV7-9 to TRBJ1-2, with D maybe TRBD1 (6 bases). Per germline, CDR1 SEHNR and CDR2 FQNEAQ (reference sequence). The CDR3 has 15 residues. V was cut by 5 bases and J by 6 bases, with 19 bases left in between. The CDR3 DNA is TGTGCCAGCAGCGAAGATAGGGGGGGTTTACATGGCTACACCTTC. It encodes CASSEDRGGLHGYTF.

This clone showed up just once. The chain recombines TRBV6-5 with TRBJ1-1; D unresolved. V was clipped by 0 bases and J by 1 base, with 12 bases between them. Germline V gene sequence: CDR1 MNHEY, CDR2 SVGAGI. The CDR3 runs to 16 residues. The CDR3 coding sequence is TGTGCCAGCAGTTACTCCATTGGACGGGGGAACACTGAAGCTTTCTTT. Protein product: CASSYSIGRGNTEAFF.

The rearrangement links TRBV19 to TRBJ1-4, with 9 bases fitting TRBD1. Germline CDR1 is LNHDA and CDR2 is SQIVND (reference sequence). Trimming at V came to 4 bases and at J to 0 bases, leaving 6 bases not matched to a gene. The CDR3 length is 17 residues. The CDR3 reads CASSKGGQGATNEKLFF. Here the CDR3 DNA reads TGTGCCAGTAGTAAAGGGGGACAGGGCGCAACTAATGAAAAACTGTTTTTT.

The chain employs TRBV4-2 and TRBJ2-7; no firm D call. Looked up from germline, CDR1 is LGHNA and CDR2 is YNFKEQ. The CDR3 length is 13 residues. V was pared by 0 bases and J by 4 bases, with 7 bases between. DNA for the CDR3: TGTGCCAGCAGCCAAGATGGCGGATACGAGCAGTACTTC. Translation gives CASSQDGGYEQYF.

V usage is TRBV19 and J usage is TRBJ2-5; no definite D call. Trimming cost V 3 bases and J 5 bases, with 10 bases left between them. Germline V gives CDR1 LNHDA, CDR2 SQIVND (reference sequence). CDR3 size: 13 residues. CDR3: CASSILRSETQYF. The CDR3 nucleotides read TGTGCCAGTAGTATTTTGAGGTCTGAGACCCAGTACTTC.

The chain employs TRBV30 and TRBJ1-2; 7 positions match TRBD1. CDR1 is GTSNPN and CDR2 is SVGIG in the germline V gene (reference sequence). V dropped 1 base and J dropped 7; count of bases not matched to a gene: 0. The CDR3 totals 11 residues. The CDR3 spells CAWSAGGGYTF. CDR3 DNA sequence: TGTGCCTGGAGTGCAGGGGGTGGCTACACCTTC.

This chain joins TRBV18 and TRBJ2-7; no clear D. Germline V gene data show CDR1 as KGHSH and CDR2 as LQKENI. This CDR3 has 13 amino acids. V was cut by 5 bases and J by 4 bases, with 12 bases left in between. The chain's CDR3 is CASSVGVGYEQYF. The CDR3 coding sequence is TGTGCCAGCTCAGTTGGAGTTGGTTACGAGCAGTACTTC. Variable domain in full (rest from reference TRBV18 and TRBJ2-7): NAGVMQNPRHLVRRRGQEARLRCSPMKGHSHVYWYRQLPEEGLKFMVYLQKENIIDESGMPKERFSAEFPKEGPSILRIQQVVRGDSAAYFCASSVGVGYEQYFGPGTRLTVT.

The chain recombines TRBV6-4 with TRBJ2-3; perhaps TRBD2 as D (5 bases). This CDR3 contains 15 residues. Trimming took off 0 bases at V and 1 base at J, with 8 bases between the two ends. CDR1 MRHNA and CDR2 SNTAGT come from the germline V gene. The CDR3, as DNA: TGTGCCAGCAGTGACTCAGGACTCGGCACAGATACGCAGTATTTT. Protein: CASSDSGLGTDTQYF.

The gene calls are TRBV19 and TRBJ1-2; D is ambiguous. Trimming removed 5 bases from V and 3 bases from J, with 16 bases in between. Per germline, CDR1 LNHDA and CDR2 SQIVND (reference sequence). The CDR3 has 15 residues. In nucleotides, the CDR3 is TGTGCCAGTAGTGCCGACACGCCGGCCTACTATGGCTACACCTTC. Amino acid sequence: CASSADTPAYYGYTF.

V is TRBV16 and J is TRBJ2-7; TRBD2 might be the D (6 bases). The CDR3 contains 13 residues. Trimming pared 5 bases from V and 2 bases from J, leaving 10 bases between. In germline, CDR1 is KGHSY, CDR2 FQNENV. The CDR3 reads CASSGGETYEQYF. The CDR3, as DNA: TGTGCCAGCAGCGGAGGGGAGACCTACGAGCAGTACTTC.

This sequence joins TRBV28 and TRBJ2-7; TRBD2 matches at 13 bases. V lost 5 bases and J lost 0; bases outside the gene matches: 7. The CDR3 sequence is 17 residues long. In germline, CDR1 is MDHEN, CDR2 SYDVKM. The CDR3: CASSPGLAGLTSYEQYF. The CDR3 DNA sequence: TGTGCCAGCAGTCCGGGACTAGCGGGACTCACCTCCTACGAGCAGTACTTC. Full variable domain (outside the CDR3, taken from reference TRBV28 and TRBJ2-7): DVKVTQSSRYLVKRTGEKVFLECVQDMDHENMFWYRQDPGLGLRLIYFSYDVKMKEKGDIPEGYSVSREKKERFSLILESASTNQTSMYLCASSPGLAGLTSYEQYFGPGTRLTVT.

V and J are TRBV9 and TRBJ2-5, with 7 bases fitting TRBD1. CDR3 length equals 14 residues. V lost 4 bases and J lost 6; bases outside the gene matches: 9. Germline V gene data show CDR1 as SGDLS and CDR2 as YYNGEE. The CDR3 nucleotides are TGTGCCAGCAGCCCCCTGACAGGGTCGCAGACCCAGTACTTC. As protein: CASSPLTGSQTQYF.

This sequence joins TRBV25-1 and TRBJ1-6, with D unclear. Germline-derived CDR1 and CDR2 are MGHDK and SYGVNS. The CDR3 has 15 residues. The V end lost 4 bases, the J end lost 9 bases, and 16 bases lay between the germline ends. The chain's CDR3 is CASSAAGRNVSPLHF. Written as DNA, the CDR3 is TGTGCCAGCAGTGCCGCGGGGAGGAATGTTTCACCCCTCCACTTT.